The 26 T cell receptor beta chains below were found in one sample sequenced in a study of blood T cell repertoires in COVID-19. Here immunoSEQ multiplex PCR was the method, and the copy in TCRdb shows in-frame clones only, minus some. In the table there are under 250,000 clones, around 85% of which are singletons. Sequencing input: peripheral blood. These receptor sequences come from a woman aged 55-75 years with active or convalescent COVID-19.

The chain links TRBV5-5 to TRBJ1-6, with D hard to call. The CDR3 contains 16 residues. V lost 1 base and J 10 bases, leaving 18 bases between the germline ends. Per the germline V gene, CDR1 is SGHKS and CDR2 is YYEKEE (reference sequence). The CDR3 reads CASSLRWATEGSPLHF. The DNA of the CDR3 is TGTGCCAGCAGCTTGAGGTGGGCAACAGAAGGCTCACCCCTCCACTTT.

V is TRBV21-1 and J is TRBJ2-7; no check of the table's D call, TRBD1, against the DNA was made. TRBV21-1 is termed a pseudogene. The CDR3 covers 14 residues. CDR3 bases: TGTGCCAGCACCCCGGGACAGGAATTCTACGAGCAGTACGTC. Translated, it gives CASTPGQEFYEQYV.

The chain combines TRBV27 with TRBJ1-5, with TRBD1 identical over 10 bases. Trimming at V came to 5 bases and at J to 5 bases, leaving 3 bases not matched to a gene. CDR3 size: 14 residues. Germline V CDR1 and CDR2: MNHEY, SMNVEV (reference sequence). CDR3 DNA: TGTGCCAGCAGTAAGACAGGGGGCGATCAGCCCCAGCATTTT. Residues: CASSKTGGDQPQHF.

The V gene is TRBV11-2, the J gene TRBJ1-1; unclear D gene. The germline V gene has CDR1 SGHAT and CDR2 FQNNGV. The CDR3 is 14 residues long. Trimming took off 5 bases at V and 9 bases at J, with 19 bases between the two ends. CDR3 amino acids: CASSGVLGRLQAFF. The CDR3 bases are TGTGCCAGCAGCGGGGTTCTAGGCAGACTACAAGCTTTCTTT. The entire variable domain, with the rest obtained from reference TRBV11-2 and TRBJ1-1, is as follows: EAGVAQSPRYKIIEKRQSVAFWCNPISGHATLYWYQQILGQGPKLLIQFQNNGVVDDSQLPKDRFSAERLKGVDSTLKIQPAKLEDSAVYLCASSGVLGRLQAFFGQGTRLTVV.

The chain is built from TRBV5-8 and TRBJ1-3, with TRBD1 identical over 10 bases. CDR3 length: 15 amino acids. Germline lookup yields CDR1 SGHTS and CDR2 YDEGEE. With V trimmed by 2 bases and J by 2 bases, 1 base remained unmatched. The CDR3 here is CASSFGTGAGNTIYF. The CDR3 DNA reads TGTGCCAGCAGCTTCGGGACAGGGGCTGGAAACACCATATATTTT.

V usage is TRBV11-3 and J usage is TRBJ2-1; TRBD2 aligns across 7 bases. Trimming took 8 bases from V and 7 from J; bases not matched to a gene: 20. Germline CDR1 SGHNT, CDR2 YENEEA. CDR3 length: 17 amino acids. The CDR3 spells CASGQNRGGRTPNEQFF. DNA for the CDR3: TGTGCCAGCGGCCAAAACCGGGGCGGGAGAACTCCAAATGAGCAGTTCTTC.

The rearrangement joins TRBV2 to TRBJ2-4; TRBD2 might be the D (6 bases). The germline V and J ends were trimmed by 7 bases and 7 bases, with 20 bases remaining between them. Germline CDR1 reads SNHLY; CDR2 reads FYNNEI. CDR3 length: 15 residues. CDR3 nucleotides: TGTGCCAGCACCCGAACCCCGCCGGGGGAGAACATTCAGTACTTC. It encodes CASTRTPPGENIQYF.

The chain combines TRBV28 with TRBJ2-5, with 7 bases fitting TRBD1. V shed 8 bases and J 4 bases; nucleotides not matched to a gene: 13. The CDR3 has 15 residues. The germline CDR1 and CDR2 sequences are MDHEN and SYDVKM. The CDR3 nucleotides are TGTGCCAGCCCGCCTTCCACAGGGGCCTCAGAGACCCAGTACTTC. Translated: CASPPSTGASETQYF.

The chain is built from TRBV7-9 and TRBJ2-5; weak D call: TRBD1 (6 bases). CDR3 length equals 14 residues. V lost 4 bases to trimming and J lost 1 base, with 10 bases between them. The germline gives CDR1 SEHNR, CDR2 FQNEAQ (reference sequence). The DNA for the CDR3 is TGTGCCAGCAGCTCCCAGGGGCTCCAAGAGACCCAGTACTTC. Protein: CASSSQGLQETQYF.

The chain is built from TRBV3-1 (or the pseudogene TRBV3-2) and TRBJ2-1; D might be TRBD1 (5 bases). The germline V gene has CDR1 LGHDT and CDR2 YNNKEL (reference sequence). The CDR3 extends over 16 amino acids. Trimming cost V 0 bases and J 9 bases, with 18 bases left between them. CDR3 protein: CASSQDARGRWSEQFF. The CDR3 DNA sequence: TGTGCCAGCAGCCAAGATGCAAGGGGCCGGTGGAGTGAGCAGTTCTTC.

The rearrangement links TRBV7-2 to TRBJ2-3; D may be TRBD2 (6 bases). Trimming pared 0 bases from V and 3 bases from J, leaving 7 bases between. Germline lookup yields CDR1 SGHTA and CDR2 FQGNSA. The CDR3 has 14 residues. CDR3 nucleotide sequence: TGTGCCAGCAGCTTAGCTCGGGGGACAGATACGCAGTATTTT. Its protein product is CASSLARGTDTQYF.

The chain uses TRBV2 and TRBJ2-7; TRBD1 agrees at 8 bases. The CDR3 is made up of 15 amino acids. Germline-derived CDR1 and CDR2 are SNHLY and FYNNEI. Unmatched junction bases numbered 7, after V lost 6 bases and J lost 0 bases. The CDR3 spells CASSKGTGSSYEQYF. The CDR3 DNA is TGTGCCAGCAGCAAAGGGACAGGCAGCTCCTACGAGCAGTACTTC.

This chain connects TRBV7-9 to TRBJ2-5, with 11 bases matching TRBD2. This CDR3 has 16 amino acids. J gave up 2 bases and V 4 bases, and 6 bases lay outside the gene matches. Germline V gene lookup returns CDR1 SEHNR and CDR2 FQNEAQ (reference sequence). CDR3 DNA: TGTGCCAGCAGCTCCCGACGACTAGCGGGACAAGAGACCCAGTACTTC. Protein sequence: CASSSRRLAGQETQYF.

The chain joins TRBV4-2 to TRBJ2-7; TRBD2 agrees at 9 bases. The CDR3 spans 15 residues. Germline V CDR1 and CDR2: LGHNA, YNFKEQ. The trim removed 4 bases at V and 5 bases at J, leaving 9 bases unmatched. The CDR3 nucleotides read TGTGCCAGCAGCCGAGTACTAGCGGGCAACGACGAGCAGTACTTC. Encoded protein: CASSRVLAGNDEQYF.

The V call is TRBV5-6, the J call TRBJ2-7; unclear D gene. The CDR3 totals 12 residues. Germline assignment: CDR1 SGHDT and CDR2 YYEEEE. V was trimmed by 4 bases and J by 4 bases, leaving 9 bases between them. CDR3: CASSKRRYEQYV. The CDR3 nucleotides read TGTGCCAGCAGCAAAAGGAGATACGAGCAGTACGTC.

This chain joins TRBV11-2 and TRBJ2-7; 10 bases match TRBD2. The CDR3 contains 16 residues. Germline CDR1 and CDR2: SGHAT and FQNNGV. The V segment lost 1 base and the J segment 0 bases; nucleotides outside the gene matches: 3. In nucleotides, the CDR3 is TGTGCCAGCAGCTTAGCTAGCGGGAGCTTCTCCTACGAGCAGTACTTC. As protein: CASSLASGSFSYEQYF.

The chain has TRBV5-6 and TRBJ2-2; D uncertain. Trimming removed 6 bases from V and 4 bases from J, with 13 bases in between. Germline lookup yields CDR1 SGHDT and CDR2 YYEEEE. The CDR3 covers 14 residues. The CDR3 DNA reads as TGTGCCAGCAACCTTCGGCGGTCCACCGGGGAGCTGTTTTTT. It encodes CASNLRRSTGELFF.

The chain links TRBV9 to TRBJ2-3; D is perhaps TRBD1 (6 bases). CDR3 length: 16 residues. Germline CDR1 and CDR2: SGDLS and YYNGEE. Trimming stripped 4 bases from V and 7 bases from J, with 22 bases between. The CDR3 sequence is CASSMTTGGSVNTQYF. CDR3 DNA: TGTGCCAGCAGCATGACGACTGGGGGCTCGGTGAATACGCAGTATTTT.

This CDR3 is CADNPPRDTREQYV. The CDR3 region has the DNA TGTGCCGATAACCCTCCCCGGGACACTCGGGAGCAGTACGTC. The rearrangement uses TRBV6-5 and TRBJ2-7; D perhaps matches TRBD1 (6 bases). This CDR3 is 14 amino acids long. Trimming took off 11 bases at V and 7 bases at J, with 24 bases between the two ends. Germline V gene sequence: CDR1 MNHEY, CDR2 SVGAGI.

The CDR3 spells CASSQDRRAGETQYF. CDR3 sequence (DNA): TGTGCCAGCAGCCAAGATAGGAGGGCAGGAGAGACCCAGTACTTC. V usage is TRBV3-1 (or the pseudogene TRBV3-2) and J usage is TRBJ2-5; tentatively, D is TRBD2 (6 bases). The CDR3 consists of 15 residues. Per the germline V gene, CDR1 is LGHDT and CDR2 is YNNKEL (reference sequence). The V and J ends lost 0 bases and 4 bases respectively, with 12 bases between them.

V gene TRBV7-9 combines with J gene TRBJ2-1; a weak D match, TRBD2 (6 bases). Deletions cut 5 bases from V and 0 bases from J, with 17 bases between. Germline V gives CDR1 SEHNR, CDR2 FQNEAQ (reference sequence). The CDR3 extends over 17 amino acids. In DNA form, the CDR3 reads TGTGCCAGCAGCCGTACCGGGACTCGTAGCTCCTACAATGAGCAGTTCTTC. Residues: CASSRTGTRSSYNEQFF. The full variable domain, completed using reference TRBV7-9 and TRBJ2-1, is DTGVSQNPRHKITKRGQNVTFRCDPISEHNRLYWYRQTLGQGPEFLTYFQNEAQLEKSRLLSDRFSAERPKGSFSTLEIQRTEQGDSAMYLCASSRTGTRSSYNEQFFGPGTRLTVL.

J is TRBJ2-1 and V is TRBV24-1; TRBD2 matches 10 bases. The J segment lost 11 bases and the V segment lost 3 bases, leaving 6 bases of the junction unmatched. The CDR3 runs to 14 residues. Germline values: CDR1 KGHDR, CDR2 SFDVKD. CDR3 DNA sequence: TGTGCCACCAGTGATGGAGCGGGAGGGGGTAAGCAGTTCTTC. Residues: CATSDGAGGGKQFF.

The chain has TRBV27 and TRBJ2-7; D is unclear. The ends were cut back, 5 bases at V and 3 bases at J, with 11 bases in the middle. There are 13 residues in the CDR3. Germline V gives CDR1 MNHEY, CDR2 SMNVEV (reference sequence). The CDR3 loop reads CASSQSPGYEQYF. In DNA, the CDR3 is TGTGCCAGCAGTCAAAGCCCAGGCTACGAGCAGTACTTC.

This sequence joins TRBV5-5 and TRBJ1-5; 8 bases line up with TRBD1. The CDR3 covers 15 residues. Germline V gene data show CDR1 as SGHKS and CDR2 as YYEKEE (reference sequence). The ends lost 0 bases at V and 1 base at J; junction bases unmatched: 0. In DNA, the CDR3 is TGTGCCAGCAGCTTGGGACAGGGGAGCAATCAGCCCCAGCATTTT. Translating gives CASSLGQGSNQPQHF.

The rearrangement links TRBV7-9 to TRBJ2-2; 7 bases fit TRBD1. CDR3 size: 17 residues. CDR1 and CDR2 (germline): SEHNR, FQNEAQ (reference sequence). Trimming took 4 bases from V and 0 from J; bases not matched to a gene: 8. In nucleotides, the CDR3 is TGTGCCAGCAGCTCCCCCCCGGGACAGACGAACACCGGGGAGCTGTTTTTT. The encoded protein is CASSSPPGQTNTGELFF.

The DNA for the CDR3 is TGTGCCATCAGTGACCCGGCCAGGGCTAATGAAAAACTGTTTTTT. This translates into CAISDPARANEKLFF. This rearrangement joins TRBV10-3 to TRBJ1-4, with TRBD1 as a possible D gene (5 bases). This CDR3 has 15 amino acids. Germline CDR1 ENHRY, CDR2 SYGVKD. Trimming left V 3 bases short and J 3 bases short, with 11 bases between.